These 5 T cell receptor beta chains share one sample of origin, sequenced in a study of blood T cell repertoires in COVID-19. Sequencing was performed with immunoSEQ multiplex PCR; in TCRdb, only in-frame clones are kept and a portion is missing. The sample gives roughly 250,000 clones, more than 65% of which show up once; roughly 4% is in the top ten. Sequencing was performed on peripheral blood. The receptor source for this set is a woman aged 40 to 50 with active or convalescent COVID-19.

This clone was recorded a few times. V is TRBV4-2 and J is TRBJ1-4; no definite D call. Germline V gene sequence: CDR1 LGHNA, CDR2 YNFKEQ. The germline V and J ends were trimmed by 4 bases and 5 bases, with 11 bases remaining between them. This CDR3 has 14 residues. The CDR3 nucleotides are TGTGCCAGCAGCCGCAGAAGAGGAAATGAAAAACTGTTTTTT. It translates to CASSRRRGNEKLFF.

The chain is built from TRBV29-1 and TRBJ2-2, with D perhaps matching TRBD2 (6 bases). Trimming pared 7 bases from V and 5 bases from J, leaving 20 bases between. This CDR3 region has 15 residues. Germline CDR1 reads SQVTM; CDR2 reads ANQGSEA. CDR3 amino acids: CSATKGARGTGELFF. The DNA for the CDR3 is TGCAGCGCCACTAAGGGAGCTCGGGGGACCGGGGAGCTGTTTTTT.

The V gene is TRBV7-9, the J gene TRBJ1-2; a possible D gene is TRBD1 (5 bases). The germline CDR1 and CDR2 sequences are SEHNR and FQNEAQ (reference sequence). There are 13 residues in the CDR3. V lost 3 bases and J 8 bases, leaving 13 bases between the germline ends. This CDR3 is CASSLKGALGYTF. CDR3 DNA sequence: TGTGCCAGCAGCTTGAAAGGGGCGTTGGGCTACACCTTC.

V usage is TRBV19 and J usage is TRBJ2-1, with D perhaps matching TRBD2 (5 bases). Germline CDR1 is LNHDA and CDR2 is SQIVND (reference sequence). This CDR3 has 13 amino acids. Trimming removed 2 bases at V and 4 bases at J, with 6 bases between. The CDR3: CASSIRLYNEQFF. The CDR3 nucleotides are TGTGCCAGTAGTATAAGACTATACAATGAGCAGTTCTTC.

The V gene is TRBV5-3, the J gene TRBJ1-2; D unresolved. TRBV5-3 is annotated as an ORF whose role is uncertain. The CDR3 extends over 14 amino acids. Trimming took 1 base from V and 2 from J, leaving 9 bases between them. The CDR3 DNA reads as TGTGCCAGAAGCTTGATGGAGAAGAACTATGGCTACACCTTC. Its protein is CARSLMEKNYGYTF.